These 27 T cell receptor beta chains came from one sample sequenced in a study of monozygotic twins with inflammatory bowel disease. Reprocessing the 5' RACE reads, TCRdb reports a single entry for every CDR3 protein and omits DNA. The table lists 200,000 to 250,000 distinct CDR3 sequences. Sequencing was performed on blood. These TCRs come from a human donor with ulcerative colitis or Crohn's disease, or a healthy co-twin of an affected twin (not recorded which).

The chain recombines TRBV3-1 with TRBJ2-7; without DNA, the TCRdb call of TRBD2 cannot be checked. Germline CDR1 LGHDT, CDR2 YNNKEL (reference sequence). The CDR3 length is 14 residues. CDR3 sequence reads: CASSQAGRSYEQYF.

Here the CDR3 reads CASSLMGGPDTQYF. V gene TRBV5-4 combines with J gene TRBJ2-3; checking the TCRdb D call of TRBD1 is not possible without DNA. The CDR3 runs to 14 residues. Germline CDR1 is SGHNT and CDR2 is YYREEE (reference sequence).

CDR3 in amino acids: CASSLEGRGTQETQYF. The gene calls are TRBV5-1 and TRBJ2-5; without DNA, the TCRdb call of TRBD1 cannot be checked. Per germline, CDR1 SGHRS and CDR2 YFSETQ. The CDR3 sequence is 16 residues long.

The rearrangement joins TRBV2 to TRBJ2-7; TCRdb's D call, TRBD1, is unchecked because there is no DNA. Germline CDR1 and CDR2: SNHLY and FYNNEI. The CDR3 totals 13 residues. CDR3 amino acids: CASTGGLNYEQYF.

The chain recombines TRBV7-2 with TRBJ2-1; TCRdb calls TRBD1, which cannot be checked without DNA. CDR1 SGHTA and CDR2 FQGNSA come from the germline V gene. The CDR3 contains 15 residues. The CDR3 is CASSPPSYNYNEQFF.

The CDR3 here is CASSLRVLGKWGYYNEQFF. The chain recombines TRBV25-1 with TRBJ2-1; TCRdb picks TRBD2, but there is no DNA to check that call. The CDR3 has 19 amino acids. Germline CDR1 reads MGHDK; CDR2 reads SYGVNS. The full variable domain, in which reference TRBV25-1 and TRBJ2-1 provide the parts outside the CDR3, is EADIYQTPRYLVIGTGKKITLECSQTMGHDKMYWYQQDPGMELHLIHYSYGVNSTEKGDLSSESTVSRIRTEHFPLTLESARPSHTSQYLCASSLRVLGKWGYYNEQFFGPGTRLTVL.

The chain carries TRBV5-1 and TRBJ2-5; the D call from TCRdb, TRBD1, cannot be confirmed without DNA. The CDR3 runs to 13 residues. Germline CDR1 SGHRS, CDR2 YFSETQ. This CDR3 is CASRSGGQETQYF. The entire variable domain, with the rest obtained from reference TRBV5-1 and TRBJ2-5, is as follows: KAGVTQTPRYLIKTRGQQVTLSCSPISGHRSVSWYQQTPGQGLQFLFEYFSETQRNKGNFPGRFSGRQFSNSRSEMNVSTLELGDSALYLCASRSGGQETQYFGPGTRLLVL.

The chain links TRBV7-2 to TRBJ2-1. Germline CDR1 reads SGHTA; CDR2 reads FQGNSA. This CDR3 comprises 15 residues. CDR3 region: CASSPFQSSYNEQFF.

The gene calls are TRBV19 and TRBJ1-2. Per the germline V gene, CDR1 is LNHDA and CDR2 is SQIVND (reference sequence). The CDR3 loop spans 14 amino acids. The chain's CDR3 is CASSQGLSAEGYTF.

The V gene is TRBV2, the J gene TRBJ2-7. The CDR3 sequence is 13 residues long. Germline CDR1 and CDR2: SNHLY and FYNNEI. The CDR3 sequence: CASSGGLVDEQYF.

CDR3: CASEGTHTYEQYF. The gene calls are TRBV7-2 and TRBJ2-7; TCRdb's D gene call, TRBD2, goes unchecked for lack of DNA. This CDR3 contains 13 residues. Germline CDR1 reads SGHTA; CDR2 reads FQGNSA. Full variable domain (remainder filled in from reference TRBV7-2 and TRBJ2-7): GAGVSQSPSNKVTEKGKDVELRCDPISGHTALYWYRQSLGQGLEFLIYFQGNSAPDKSGLPSDRFSAERTGGSVSTLTIQRTQQEDSAVYLCASEGTHTYEQYFGPGTRLTVT.

The chain uses TRBV19 and TRBJ1-6; the D call from TCRdb, TRBD1, cannot be confirmed without DNA. The CDR3 loop spans 14 amino acids. Germline V CDR1 and CDR2: LNHDA, SQIVND (reference sequence). CDR3 residues: CATQGESYNSPLHF.

The chain combines TRBV28 with TRBJ1-2. The V gene's germline CDR1 is MDHEN and CDR2 SYDVKM. The CDR3 loop spans 13 amino acids. The CDR3 region is CASSFANNYGYTF.

The gene calls are TRBV7-9 and TRBJ2-7. Germline loops: CDR1 SEHNR, CDR2 FQNEAQ (reference sequence). The CDR3 is 13 amino acids. This CDR3 reads CASSQGGIREQYF.

The V and J genes are TRBV25-1 and TRBJ1-2. The CDR3 spans 13 residues. Germline CDR1 MGHDK, CDR2 SYGVNS. The CDR3: CASSVPGLLGYTF.

The CDR3 protein is CASSLGQGGIDEQFF. V usage is TRBV5-1 and J usage is TRBJ2-1; the D call from TCRdb, TRBD1, cannot be confirmed without DNA. Germline CDR1 SGHRS, CDR2 YFSETQ. CDR3 length: 15 residues.

CDR3 loop: CASSHRDSKSSYNEQFF. The J gene is TRBJ2-1, the V gene TRBV5-1; the TCRdb D gene call, TRBD2, has no DNA to confirm it. CDR3 length: 17 residues. Germline V gives CDR1 SGHRS, CDR2 YFSETQ.

J is TRBJ1-1 and V is TRBV28. Germline CDR1 and CDR2: MDHEN and SYDVKM. This CDR3 comprises 15 residues. The CDR3 protein is CASISSSVGFTEAFF.

This chain links TRBV20-1 with TRBJ1-6; TCRdb's D call of TRBD1 is untestable without DNA. The germline CDR1 and CDR2 sequences are DFQATT and SNEGSKA (reference sequence). This CDR3 spans 19 amino acids. The CDR3 here is CSARESGQTLSSYNSPLHF.

The V and J genes are TRBV12-3 or TRBV12-4 and TRBJ2-7; TCRdb returns TRBD2, unconfirmable since there is no DNA. This CDR3 has 14 residues. CDR3 in amino acids: CASRWGPEGYEQYF.

This chain uses TRBV18 with TRBJ1-5; TCRdb picks TRBD1, but there is no DNA to check that call. This CDR3 has 16 residues. Germline CDR1 is KGHSH and CDR2 is LQKENI. CDR3 amino acids: CASSSQGANSNQPQHF.

The V gene is TRBV7-6, the J gene TRBJ1-4. The germline V gene encodes CDR1 SGHVS and CDR2 FNYEAQ. The length of the CDR3 is 12 residues. This CDR3 is CASGKANEKLFF.

The rearrangement joins TRBV20-1 to TRBJ2-7. The length of the CDR3 is 14 residues. Germline assignment: CDR1 DFQATT and CDR2 SNEGSKA (reference sequence). This CDR3 is CSARDWGFKDEQYF.

This sequence joins TRBV5-1 and TRBJ2-1; the TRBD1 assignment by TCRdb is unverifiable without DNA. Germline-derived CDR1 and CDR2 are SGHRS and YFSETQ. The CDR3 is 18 residues long. The CDR3 here is CASSLVDRGLWSYNEQFF. Filled out from reference TRBV5-1 and TRBJ2-1, the complete variable domain reads KAGVTQTPRYLIKTRGQQVTLSCSPISGHRSVSWYQQTPGQGLQFLFEYFSETQRNKGNFPGRFSGRQFSNSRSEMNVSTLELGDSALYLCASSLVDRGLWSYNEQFFGPGTRLTVL.

The chain has TRBV18 and TRBJ1-1; TCRdb lists TRBD1, though no DNA is available to test this call. Germline V CDR1 and CDR2: KGHSH, LQKENI. CDR3 length: 14 amino acids. CDR3 region: CASSRTVDIPEAFF.

The V call is TRBV27, the J call TRBJ1-2; with no DNA, the TCRdb D assignment of TRBD1 cannot be verified. This CDR3 comprises 14 residues. Germline V lookup: CDR1 MNHEY, CDR2 SMNVEV (reference sequence). CDR3 region: CASSLRQGAVSYTF.

The CDR3 loop is CAISPLYQPPGELFF. The chain uses TRBV10-3 and TRBJ2-2. Germline-derived CDR1 and CDR2 are ENHRY and SYGVKD. This CDR3 spans 15 amino acids.